The subject of this entry is one T cell receptor (beta chain). The antigen remains unidentified. Clones were read by immunoSEQ multiplex PCR, and TCRdb kept only the in-frame ones, dropping some. There are roughly 67,000 clones in the sample; approximately 91% occur only once, and roughly 0.27% lies in the top ten. Germline-derived CDR1 and CDR2 are MNHNS and SASEGT. J was trimmed by 5 bases and V by 4 bases; bases with no gene match: 7. The length of the CDR3 is 15 residues. At cycle 4 day 1, cycle 7 day 1, and baseline, blood was sampled. This specimen belongs to a study of OX40 agonist ivuxolimab in advanced cancers. Study-level points and caveats: The CD4+ and CD8+ T cells in the blood had expanded clonally by week 6 at 0.1 to 3.0 mg/kg. The mean number of expanded clones was higher in CD8+ T cells than in CD4+. It was not determined which antigens were specifically recognized by the peripheral T cells that had undergone clonal expansion.

The sequence was collected from an adult with an advanced solid tumor such as melanoma, head and neck, liver or kidney cancer. The chain employs TRBV6-1 and TRBJ2-2; 7 nucleotides line up with TRBD2. The sequenced sample was CD4+ or CD8+ T cells sorted from blood, obtained in a trial of the OX40 agonist ivuxolimab. CDR3 protein: CASSGSTSSTGELFF. DNA for the CDR3: TGTGCCAGCAGTGGATCGACTAGCTCTACCGGGGAGCTGTTTTTT.